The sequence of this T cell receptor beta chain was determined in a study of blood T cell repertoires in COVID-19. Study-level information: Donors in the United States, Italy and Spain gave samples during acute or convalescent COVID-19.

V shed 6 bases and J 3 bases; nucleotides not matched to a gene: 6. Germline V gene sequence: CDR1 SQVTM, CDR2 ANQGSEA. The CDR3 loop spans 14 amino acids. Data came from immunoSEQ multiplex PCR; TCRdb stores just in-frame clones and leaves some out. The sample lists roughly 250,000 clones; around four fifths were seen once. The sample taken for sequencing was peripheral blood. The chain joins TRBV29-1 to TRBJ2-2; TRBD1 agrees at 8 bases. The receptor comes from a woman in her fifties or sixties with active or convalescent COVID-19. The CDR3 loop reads CSVLRGLDTGELFF. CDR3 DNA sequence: TGCAGCGTCCTCAGGGGGCTGGACACCGGGGAGCTGTTTTTT.